This T cell receptor (beta chain) was recovered during a study of blood T cell repertoires in COVID-19. Libraries were prepared by immunoSEQ multiplex PCR; TCRdb keeps only in-frame clonotypes and omits some of them. Among a few hundred thousand clones, approximately 85% were seen once, and the ten largest hold 1.5% to 2%. The J segment lost 0 bases and the V segment lost 6 bases, leaving 1 base of the junction unmatched. The germline gives CDR1 MDHEN, CDR2 SYDVKM. The CDR3 is 13 residues long. This clone was seen a single time. At the DNA level, this CDR3 is encoded by other sequences in the same sample as well. Cohorts were assigned according to the clinical history that participants reported.

What was sequenced was PBMCs or T cells enriched from blood (not recorded which). The chain joins TRBV28 to TRBJ2-7; 8 nucleotides match TRBD2. This sequence was found in a woman between 50 and 59 years old who had recovered from COVID-19. DNA for the CDR3: TGTGCCAGCAGAAGCGGGAGCTCCTACGAGCAGTACTTC. This translates into CASRSGSSYEQYF. Combining the CDR3 with reference TRBV28 and TRBJ2-7 gives the whole variable domain DVKVTQSSRYLVKRTGEKVFLECVQDMDHENMFWYRQDPGLGLRLIYFSYDVKMKEKGDIPEGYSVSREKKERFSLILESASTNQTSMYLCASRSGSSYEQYFGPGTRLTVT.